This TCR beta chain was observed in a study of HIV-infected children after antiretroviral therapy interruption. About the research overall: Continuous-treatment samples came from weeks 0, 48 and 150.

A 3' RACE protocol on RNA, with unique molecular identifiers, produced the TCR library. TCRdb recomputed calls from the 3' RACE reads with MiXCR, one row per CDR3 protein. The data show approximately 89,000 distinct CDR3 sequences, about 6.9% seen once. The germline V gene encodes CDR1 SGDLS and CDR2 YYNGEE. This CDR3 region has 13 residues. V dropped 3 bases and J dropped 8 bases, with 14 bases sitting between them. General study points: Naive CD4+ Gini coefficient rose by interruption end, suggesting clonal expansion.

The sample holds a few counts of this clonotype. No antigen is known for it. The treatment denotes: PENTA 11 planned treatment interruption arm or continuous ART arm. At least 24 weeks of at least three-drug ART, in children 2 to 15 years. Sorting from thawed PBMCs isolated naive CD4+ CD45RA+ CD45RO- T cells. The TCR originated in a pool of human donors with HIV. The chain uses TRBV9 and TRBJ2-5, with D possibly being TRBD1 or TRBD2 (5 bases each). The sequences come from CD45RA+ CD4+ T cells from PBMCs, pooled from several time points, collected from a donor given antiretroviral therapy, either interrupted or continuous. As to subset: naive CD4+ CD45RA+ CD45RO- T cells. The CDR3 here is CASSGGTESTQYF. In DNA form, the CDR3 reads TGTGCCAGCAGCGGTGGGACCGAGTCCACCCAGTACTTC.